The clone carrying this T cell receptor beta chain has only one observation. TCRdb used MiXCR to reprocess the reads, holding one entry per CDR3 protein. Of 90,000 to 120,000 distinct CDR3 sequences in the sample, under 25% were seen once. These data originate in a study of T cell repertoires in cytomegalovirus infection. Study background: Public signatures in TCR beta pointed to CMV infection and matching HLA type.

V shed 5 bases and J shed 4 bases, with 9 bases lying between them. The CDR3 loop spans 13 amino acids. Germline CDR1 and CDR2: SGHVS and FNYEAQ. The sequence came from a human donor in good health (CMV status not recorded). Some clones in this sample may be carry-over from other donors' samples. The genes are TRBV7-6 and TRBJ2-1; D not resolved. Input material: CD8+ T cells from PBMCs. The DNA of the CDR3 is TGTGCCAGCAGCCCCTTAAAATACAATGAGCAGTTCTTC. Translation: CASSPLKYNEQFF.